The 16 T cell receptor beta chains below all came from one sample that was sequenced in a study of shared clonotypes between healthy human individuals. Assay used: immunoSEQ multiplex PCR; TCRdb lists only in-frame clones, some missing. The profile shows over a million clones, approximately 68% of them singletons. Sequencing used memory CD4+ T cells sorted from blood. Stated subset: CD45RA-negative fraction. Receptors were obtained from a man between 18 and 29 years old in good health.

The V call is TRBV5-6, the J call TRBJ2-4; perhaps TRBD2 as D (6 bases). Germline loops: CDR1 SGHDT, CDR2 YYEEEE. V was shortened by 6 bases and J by 0 bases, with 16 bases between the two germline ends. The CDR3 runs to 16 residues. In DNA, the CDR3 is TGTGCCAGCATTACGTGGGGGACTCTAGCCAAAAACATTCAGTACTTC. As protein: CASITWGTLAKNIQYF. Supplemented by reference TRBV5-6 and TRBJ2-4, the full variable domain reads DAGVTQSPTHLIKTRGQQVTLRCSPKSGHDTVSWYQQALGQGPQFIFQYYEEEERQRGNFPDRFSGHQFPNYSSELNVNALLLGDSALYLCASITWGTLAKNIQYFGAGTRLSVL.

V and J are TRBV18 and TRBJ2-3; no clear D gene. The CDR3 length is 14 residues. In germline, CDR1 is KGHSH, CDR2 LQKENI. V lost 3 bases and J 2 bases, leaving 9 bases between the germline ends. Here the CDR3 DNA reads TGTGCCAGCTCACCGTCGGCTATCACAGATACGCAGTATTTT. Translation: CASSPSAITDTQYF.

This clone was seen only a few times. The chain joins TRBV2 to TRBJ1-1; 9 bases line up with TRBD1. CDR3 length equals 14 residues. The trim removed 8 bases at V and 7 bases at J, leaving 11 bases unmatched. Per germline, CDR1 SNHLY and CDR2 FYNNEI. CDR3 sequence reads: CASEGTGTFIEAFF. For the CDR3, the DNA is TGTGCCAGCGAGGGGACAGGGACGTTCATTGAAGCTTTCTTT. Supplemented by reference TRBV2 and TRBJ1-1, the full variable domain reads EPEVTQTPSHQVTQMGQEVILRCVPISNHLYFYWYRQILGQKVEFLVSFYNNEISEKSEIFDDQFSVERPDGSNFTLKIRSTKLEDSAMYFCASEGTGTFIEAFFGQGTRLTVV.

The chain uses TRBV10-3 and TRBJ2-3, with 7 bases lining up with TRBD2. CDR3 length: 19 amino acids. Germline V gene data show CDR1 as ENHRY and CDR2 as SYGVKD. The ends lost 2 bases at V and 6 bases at J; junction bases unmatched: 20. CDR3 sequence reads: CAISERSVSGTPPYDTQYF. DNA for the CDR3: TGTGCCATCAGTGAGCGATCTGTGAGCGGGACCCCCCCGTATGATACGCAGTATTTT.

The chain has TRBV10-1 and TRBJ2-5, with 8 positions matching TRBD1. After removal of 3 bases from V and 2 bases from J, the junction contained 8 bases not matched to a gene. In germline, CDR1 is WNHNN, CDR2 SYGVQD (reference sequence). The CDR3 spans 16 residues. The chain's CDR3 is CASSDQRTGKQETQYF. CDR3 sequence (DNA): TGCGCCAGCAGTGATCAACGGACAGGGAAACAAGAGACCCAGTACTTC.

This clone was observed a handful of times. The chain links TRBV9 to TRBJ2-2; TRBD1 matches 10 bases. From germline, CDR1 is SGDLS and CDR2 YYNGEE. V dropped 3 bases and J dropped 5; count of bases not matched to a gene: 7. This CDR3 has 16 amino acids. The CDR3 loop reads CASSEWTGGRTGELFF. CDR3 DNA sequence: TGTGCCAGCAGCGAGTGGACAGGGGGACGGACCGGGGAGCTGTTTTTT.

The rearrangement joins TRBV2 to TRBJ1-1; 10 nucleotides align to TRBD1. Germline V CDR1 and CDR2: SNHLY, FYNNEI. Losses at the gene ends were 4 bases for V and 6 bases for J; bases not matched to a gene: 2. The CDR3 runs 13 residues. The CDR3 DNA is TGTGCCAGCAGTGGACAGGGGGCGTCTGAAGCTTTCTTT. Its translation is CASSGQGASEAFF.

This clone appeared a single time. This CDR3 is CASSVFVFLTGELFF. CDR3 sequence (DNA): TGTGCCAGCAGCGTTTTTGTTTTCCTCACCGGGGAGCTGTTTTTT. V is TRBV5-6 and J is TRBJ2-2; D is unresolved. V dropped 4 bases and J dropped 4 bases, with 14 bases sitting between them. CDR1 and CDR2 (germline): SGHDT, YYEEEE. The CDR3 totals 15 residues.

This rearrangement joins TRBV6-4 to TRBJ1-5; D possibly corresponds to TRBD1 (5 bases). CDR1 and CDR2 (germline): MRHNA, SNTAGT. V lost 3 bases, J lost 7 bases, and 13 bases lay in between. This CDR3 spans 14 amino acids. CDR3 amino acids: CASSEGGAGQPQHF. DNA of the CDR3: TGTGCCAGCAGTGAGGGTGGGGCAGGACAGCCCCAGCATTTT.

The genes are TRBV5-6 and TRBJ2-7; no firm D call. CDR1 is SGHDT and CDR2 is YYEEEE in the germline V gene. This CDR3 is 12 amino acids long. Trimming cost V 0 bases and J 2 bases, with 3 bases left between them. In DNA, the CDR3 is TGTGCCAGCAGCTTGGCGGCCTACGAGCAGTACTTC. Translated, it gives CASSLAAYEQYF.

V is TRBV13 and J is TRBJ2-1; D is undetermined. The CDR3 covers 15 residues. The germline CDR1 and CDR2 sequences are PRHDT and FYEKMQ (reference sequence). V lost 2 bases, J lost 9 bases, and 17 bases lay in between. The CDR3, as DNA: TGTGCCAGCAGCTTAAGATCTTTCGTGGCGGTTGAGCAGTTCTTC. It codes for CASSLRSFVAVEQFF.

This chain links TRBV7-2 with TRBJ1-2, with D tentatively TRBD1 (6 bases). Per germline, CDR1 SGHTA and CDR2 FQGNSA. V gave up 0 bases and J gave up 6 bases, with 17 bases separating them. CDR3 length: 16 residues. The CDR3 is CASSLAFAGYRDGYTF. The CDR3 region has the DNA TGTGCCAGCAGCTTAGCCTTCGCTGGGTACAGGGATGGCTACACCTTC.

The count of this clone is one. This sequence joins TRBV18 and TRBJ1-2, with 7 bases lining up with TRBD1. V was clipped by 2 bases and J by 2 bases; unmatched bases: 5. From germline, CDR1 is KGHSH and CDR2 LQKENI. CDR3 size: 15 residues. CDR3 protein: CASSPGTAVNYGYTF. DNA for the CDR3: TGTGCCAGCTCACCAGGGACAGCTGTAAACTATGGCTACACCTTC.

The rearrangement uses TRBV4-1 and TRBJ1-4; D unclear. Deletions cut 4 bases from V and 8 bases from J, with 17 bases between. Germline CDR1 reads MGHRA; CDR2 reads YSYEKL. The CDR3 sequence is 15 residues long. Here the CDR3 reads CASSPVTDGREKLFF. The CDR3 DNA sequence: TGCGCCAGCAGCCCCGTGACGGACGGTCGAGAAAAACTGTTTTTT.

A few counts support this clone. This sequence joins TRBV5-1 and TRBJ1-1; D not certain. Trimming pared 3 bases from V and 1 base from J, leaving 10 bases between. CDR1 and CDR2 from the germline V gene are SGHRS and YFSETQ. This CDR3 comprises 14 residues. The CDR3 DNA is TGCGCCAGCAGCTCCCCGGCGGGGAACACTGAAGCTTTCTTT. Protein product: CASSSPAGNTEAFF.

CDR3 region: CAISATSGSGETQYF. In DNA, the CDR3 is TGTGCCATCAGTGCGACTAGCGGGAGTGGAGAGACCCAGTACTTC. This rearrangement joins TRBV10-3 to TRBJ2-5; 12 bases agree with TRBD2. J lost 4 bases, V lost 4 bases, and 4 bases had no gene match. This CDR3 region has 15 residues. Germline V gene lookup returns CDR1 ENHRY and CDR2 SYGVKD.